The rows below give T cell receptor beta chains drawn from one sample of a study of tumor T cells in aggressive B-cell lymphoma. The repertoire was sequenced with immunoSEQ multiplex PCR; TCRdb's copy has only in-frame clones and lacks some. The data contain more than 950 clones, about 84% of them seen just once; the ten biggest clones take up about 16%. Sequenced sample: tumor tissue. The receptors were gathered from an adult with diffuse large B cell lymphoma. CDR3s include the opening cysteine and the closing phenylalanine or tryptophan. Each record gives: J gene, V gene, D gene, clone size, CDR3 protein, CDR3 DNA. The D gene is left open where the match is weak. Size is stated for part of the rows, as once, few or many counts, or as a class when the clone is expanded.

j_call: TRBJ2-5
v_call: TRBV7-2
d_call: TRBD1
clone_size: NA
cdr3_aa: CASTSTGWYQETQYF
cdr3_nt: TGTGCCAGCACCTCGACAGGGTGGTACCAAGAGACCCAGTACTTC

j_call: TRBJ2-1
v_call: TRBV13
d_call: TRBD2
clone_size: NA
cdr3_aa: CASSLERGSSYNEQFF
cdr3_nt: TGTGCCAGCAGCTTAGAGCGGGGAAGCTCCTACAATGAGCAGTTCTTC

j_call: TRBJ2-7
v_call: TRBV19
d_call: TRBD1
clone_size: NA
cdr3_aa: CASSLSGTEGYEQYF
cdr3_nt: TGTGCCAGTAGCTTGTCGGGGACAGAAGGCTACGAGCAGTACTTC

j_call: TRBJ2-7
v_call: TRBV14
d_call: TRBD1
clone_size: NA
cdr3_aa: CASSPTGNSYEQYF
cdr3_nt: TGTGCCAGCAGCCCGACAGGGAACTCCTACGAGCAGTACTTC

j_call: TRBJ1-5
v_call: TRBV27
d_call: NA
clone_size: NA
cdr3_aa: CASRGDGYNINQPQHF
cdr3_nt: TGTGCCAGCCGGGGGGACGGCTATAATATCAATCAGCCCCAGCATTTT

j_call: TRBJ2-3
v_call: TRBV9
d_call: TRBD2
clone_size: NA
cdr3_aa: CASSTLGGSSTDTQYF
cdr3_nt: TGTGCCAGCAGCACGCTCGGGGGGAGTAGCACAGATACGCAGTATTTT

j_call: TRBJ2-2
v_call: TRBV7-3
d_call: NA
clone_size: NA
cdr3_aa: CASSERHTGELFF
cdr3_nt: TGTGCCAGCAGCGAGAGACATACCGGGGAGCTGTTTTTT

j_call: TRBJ1-5
v_call: TRBV6-1
d_call: NA
clone_size: NA
cdr3_aa: CASTPGAGARAQHF
cdr3_nt: TGTGCCAGCACCCCCGGGGCAGGGGCTCGAGCCCAGCATTTT

j_call: TRBJ1-2
v_call: TRBV28
d_call: TRBD1
clone_size: NA
cdr3_aa: CASSIVGTAIGYTF
cdr3_nt: TGTGCCAGCAGTATTGTCGGGACAGCTATAGGCTACACCTTC

j_call: TRBJ1-5
v_call: TRBV9
d_call: NA
clone_size: NA
cdr3_aa: CASSLQGDQPQHF
cdr3_nt: TGTGCCAGCAGCCTGCAGGGCGATCAGCCCCAGCATTTT

j_call: TRBJ2-3
v_call: TRBV7-8
d_call: TRBD2
clone_size: NA
cdr3_aa: CASSHRGETDTQYF
cdr3_nt: TGTGCCAGCAGCCACCGGGGGGAGACAGATACGCAGTATTTT

j_call: TRBJ1-5
v_call: TRBV7-2
d_call: TRBD1
clone_size: few
cdr3_aa: CASSLIGTGDDPQHF
cdr3_nt: TGTGCCAGCAGCTTAATCGGGACAGGGGATGATCCCCAGCATTTT

j_call: TRBJ2-1
v_call: TRBV18
d_call: TRBD2
clone_size: few
cdr3_aa: CASSPPLADNEQFF
cdr3_nt: TGTGCCAGCTCACCACCGCTAGCGGACAATGAGCAGTTCTTC

j_call: TRBJ2-2
v_call: TRBV4-3
d_call: NA
clone_size: NA
cdr3_aa: CASSQDWLANTGELFF
cdr3_nt: TGCGCCAGCAGCCAAGATTGGCTAGCGAACACCGGGGAGCTGTTTTTT

j_call: TRBJ2-1
v_call: TRBV6-5
d_call: NA
clone_size: NA
cdr3_aa: CASSYGTSMEQFF
cdr3_nt: TGTGCCAGCAGTTACGGGACTTCCATGGAGCAGTTCTTC

j_call: TRBJ1-2
v_call: TRBV29-1
d_call: NA
clone_size: NA
cdr3_aa: CSVLHYGYTF
cdr3_nt: TGCAGCGTTCTCCACTATGGCTACACCTTC

j_call: TRBJ1-2
v_call: TRBV7-2
d_call: TRBD1
clone_size: NA
cdr3_aa: CASSELQGGYGYTF
cdr3_nt: TGTGCCAGCAGCGAACTACAGGGGGGCTATGGCTACACCTTC

j_call: TRBJ1-1
v_call: TRBV28
d_call: NA
clone_size: NA
cdr3_aa: CASSLTNTEAFF
cdr3_nt: TGTGCCAGCAGCCTTACTAACACTGAAGCTTTCTTT

j_call: TRBJ1-1
v_call: TRBV11-3
d_call: NA
clone_size: NA
cdr3_aa: CASSLWANTEAFF
cdr3_nt: TGTGCCAGCAGCTTATGGGCGAACACTGAAGCTTTCTTT

j_call: TRBJ2-7
v_call: TRBV5-1
d_call: NA
clone_size: NA
cdr3_aa: CASSSYRGNLGEQYF
cdr3_nt: TGCGCCAGCAGCTCATATAGAGGGAATTTGGGCGAGCAGTACTTC

j_call: TRBJ2-1
v_call: TRBV27
d_call: TRBD2
clone_size: NA
cdr3_aa: CASSLVRGVYNEQFF
cdr3_nt: TGTGCCAGCAGCCTGGTGCGGGGGGTCTACAATGAGCAGTTCTTC

j_call: TRBJ2-7
v_call: TRBV7-3
d_call: TRBD2
clone_size: NA
cdr3_aa: CASSLSSGGLNEQYF
cdr3_nt: TGTGCCAGCAGCTTAAGTTCGGGGGGGCTAAACGAGCAGTACTTC

j_call: TRBJ1-2
v_call: TRBV4-1
d_call: TRBD1
clone_size: once
cdr3_aa: CASSQVTGNHGYTF
cdr3_nt: TGCGCCAGCAGCCAGGTGACAGGGAATCATGGCTACACCTTC

j_call: TRBJ2-7
v_call: TRBV4-2
d_call: TRBD2
clone_size: NA
cdr3_aa: CATSSRLAGMDEQYF
cdr3_nt: TGTGCCACCTCGTCCAGACTAGCGGGAATGGACGAGCAGTACTTC

j_call: TRBJ1-3
v_call: TRBV30
d_call: TRBD1
clone_size: NA
cdr3_aa: CAWDRGGNTIYF
cdr3_nt: TGTGCCTGGGACAGGGGAGGAAACACCATATATTTT

j_call: TRBJ1-3
v_call: TRBV15
d_call: NA
clone_size: NA
cdr3_aa: CATSRDTGSGNTIYF
cdr3_nt: TGTGCCACCAGCAGAGACACAGGGTCTGGAAACACCATATATTTT

j_call: TRBJ2-5
v_call: TRBV9
d_call: NA
clone_size: NA
cdr3_aa: CASSVAGRVLGATQETQYF
cdr3_nt: TGTGCCAGCAGCGTAGCTGGCAGGGTTCTGGGGGCCACCCAAGAGACCCAGTACTTC

j_call: TRBJ1-1
v_call: TRBV25-1
d_call: NA
clone_size: once
cdr3_aa: CASSGGAAGREAFF
cdr3_nt: TGTGCCAGCAGCGGGGGGGCAGCCGGTCGTGAAGCTTTCTTT

j_call: TRBJ2-1
v_call: TRBV11-2
d_call: NA
clone_size: NA
cdr3_aa: CASSLEASGEQFF
cdr3_nt: TGTGCCAGCAGCTTAGAAGCCTCGGGTGAGCAGTTCTTC

j_call: TRBJ1-3
v_call: TRBV9
d_call: TRBD1
clone_size: NA
cdr3_aa: CASSAGPQGAETSNSGNTIYF
cdr3_nt: TGTGCCAGCAGCGCCGGACCACAGGGGGCAGAAACCTCGAACTCTGGAAACACCATATATTTT

j_call: TRBJ2-7
v_call: TRBV4-3
d_call: NA
clone_size: few
cdr3_aa: CASSQDRTSLLEQYF
cdr3_nt: TGCGCCAGCAGCCAAGATAGAACTAGTTTACTCGAGCAGTACTTC

j_call: TRBJ2-1
v_call: TRBV13
d_call: TRBD2
clone_size: NA
cdr3_aa: CASSLGGGRVFF
cdr3_nt: TGTGCCAGCAGCCTCGGGGGCGGGAGGGTGTTCTTC